This T cell receptor (beta chain) is from a study of T cells after yellow fever vaccination. General study points: Reappearance after the booster was observed for most primary-vaccination clones (96% CD4, about 86% CD8).

TCRdb processed the 5' RACE reads anew with MiXCR; each CDR3 protein has one entry. The data contain 150,000 to 200,000 distinct CDR3 sequences, under 7.5% of them singletons. This clonotype was seen many times. Its cognate antigen is unknown. With V trimmed by 6 bases and J by 9 bases, 5 bases remained unmatched. Germline assignment: CDR1 DFQATT and CDR2 SNEGSKA (reference sequence). The CDR3 has 13 residues. The chain joins TRBV20-1 to TRBJ1-6, with TRBD1 identical over 10 bases. This specimen was CD4+ T cells sorted from PBMCs, taken less than 6 days after the first yellow fever vaccination. This sequence originates from a man aged 18 to 29 who received the YFV17D yellow fever vaccine. The CDR3 DNA is TGCAGTGCCAGACAGGGGGCGAGTTCACCCCTCCACTTT. It yields the protein CSARQGASSPLHF.